These 5 T cell receptor beta chains originate from one sample sequenced in a study of blood T cell repertoires in COVID-19. The assay was immunoSEQ multiplex PCR, and TCRdb's table has in-frame clones only and misses some. The sample includes just over 300,000 clones, 75% to 90% of them seen just once. Sequenced input: PBMCs or T cells enriched from blood (not recorded which). These receptors came from a woman between 35 and 50 years old who had recovered from COVID-19.

In this sample, this clone turned up once. The chain links TRBV9 to TRBJ2-3; TRBD2 matches at 8 bases. The CDR3 has 15 amino acids. V lost 0 bases to trimming and J lost 6 bases; unmatched junction nucleotides: 6. Germline V gives CDR1 SGDLS, CDR2 YYNGEE. The CDR3 bases are TGTGCCAGCAGCGTAGGGGGGCTAGCGGGTGATACGCAGTATTTT. This translates into CASSVGGLAGDTQYF.

This chain joins TRBV10-2 and TRBJ1-6; TRBD1 matches 7 bases. Looked up from germline, CDR1 is WSHSY and CDR2 is SAAADI. Trimming at V came to 4 bases and at J to 9 bases, leaving 3 bases not matched to a gene. The CDR3 contains 13 residues. The DNA for the CDR3 is TGCGCCAGCAGTGGACAGGGACGTTCACCCCTCCACTTT. Translating it yields CASSGQGRSPLHF.

This clone was observed a handful of times. The chain joins TRBV7-8 to TRBJ2-7; 12 bases map to TRBD2. J lost 0 bases, V lost 5 bases, and 14 bases had no gene match. Germline V gene data show CDR1 as SGHVS and CDR2 as FQNEAQ. There are 19 residues in the CDR3. The CDR3 here is CASSVGLQGLAGSSYEQYF. DNA of the CDR3: TGTGCCAGCAGCGTGGGTCTTCAGGGACTAGCGGGCAGCTCCTACGAGCAGTACTTC. The whole variable domain, remainder taken from reference TRBV7-8 and TRBJ2-7, is GAGVSQSPRYKVAKRGQDVALRCDPISGHVSLFWYQQALGQGPEFLTYFQNEAQLDKSGLPSDRFFAERPEGSVSTLKIQRTQQEDSAVYLCASSVGLQGLAGSSYEQYFGPGTRLTVT.

This chain joins TRBV5-1 and TRBJ2-7, with 8 bases lining up with TRBD1. The V gene end was trimmed by 3 bases and the J gene end by 6 bases; junction bases not matched to a gene: 2. This CDR3 is built from 12 residues. The germline V gene has CDR1 SGHRS and CDR2 YFSETQ. CDR3 sequence reads: CASSSTGVEQYF. The CDR3 nucleotides are TGCGCCAGCAGCTCGACAGGGGTCGAGCAGTACTTC.

J is TRBJ1-4 and V is TRBV30, with D perhaps matching TRBD1 (6 bases). The CDR3 consists of 14 residues. Germline CDR1 is GTSNPN and CDR2 is SVGIG (reference sequence). Trimming pared 4 bases from V and 0 bases from J, leaving 9 bases between. The CDR3 spells CAWKGETTNEKLFF. CDR3 nucleotides: TGTGCCTGGAAGGGGGAGACAACTAATGAAAAACTGTTTTTT. Full variable domain (rest looked up from reference TRBV30 and TRBJ1-4): SQTIHQWPATLVQPVGSPLSLECTVEGTSNPNLYWYRQAAGRGLQLLFYSVGIGQISSEVPQNLSASRPQDRQFILSSKKLLLSDSGFYLCAWKGETTNEKLFFGSGTQLSVL.